This T cell receptor beta chain was obtained from a study of OX40 agonist ivuxolimab in advanced cancers. Whole-study results and caveats: Partly responding patients at 0.1-3.0 mg/kg showed some of the smallest clonal expansion.

There are 13 residues in the CDR3. V was cut by 0 bases and J by 2 bases, with 5 bases left in between. Germline V gene sequence: CDR1 SGHRS, CDR2 YFSETQ. Profiling relied on immunoSEQ multiplex PCR, and the TCRdb table lists in-frame clones only, not all of them. The data contain almost 90,000 clones, 85% to 90% of them singletons. With respect to this clone: Antigen unknown.

The chain joins TRBV5-1 to TRBJ2-5; D is ambiguous. This clonotype originated in an adult with an advanced solid tumor such as melanoma, head and neck, liver or kidney cancer. Sequencing was performed on CD4+ or CD8+ T cells sorted from blood, taken in a trial of the OX40 agonist ivuxolimab. The chain's CDR3 is CASSLDWQETQYF. CDR3 DNA sequence: TGCGCCAGCAGCTTGGATTGGCAAGAGACCCAGTACTTC.